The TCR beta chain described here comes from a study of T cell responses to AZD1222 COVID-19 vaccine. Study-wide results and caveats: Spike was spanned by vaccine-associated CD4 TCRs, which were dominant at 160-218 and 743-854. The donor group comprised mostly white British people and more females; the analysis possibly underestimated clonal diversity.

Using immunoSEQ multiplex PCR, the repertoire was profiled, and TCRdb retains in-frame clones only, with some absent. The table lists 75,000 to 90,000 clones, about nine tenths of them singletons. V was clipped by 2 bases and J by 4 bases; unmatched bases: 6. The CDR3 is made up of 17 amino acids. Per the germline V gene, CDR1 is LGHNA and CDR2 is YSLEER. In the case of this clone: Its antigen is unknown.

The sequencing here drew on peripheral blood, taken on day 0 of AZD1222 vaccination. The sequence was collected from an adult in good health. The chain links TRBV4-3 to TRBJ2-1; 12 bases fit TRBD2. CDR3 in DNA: TGCGCCAGCAGCCAACCGACTAGCGGGGGTGAGTACAATGAGCAGTTCTTC. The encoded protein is CASSQPTSGGEYNEQFF.